This T cell receptor beta chain was captured by sequencing in a study of regulatory T cells in long-lasting Graves disease. Findings of the study overall: Newly diagnosed Graves' patients had higher TCR diversity than persistent ones.

V lost 1 base and J lost 0; bases outside the gene matches: 5. The germline gives CDR1 LGHDT, CDR2 YNNKEL (reference sequence). The CDR3 runs to 18 residues. Time point of the sample: persistent/refractory GD, antithyroid drugs over 5 years with positive TRAb. Following extraction of RNA from PBMCs, that RNA was used to make the TCR library. American Thyroid Association guidelines served as the basis for diagnosing Graves' disease. Recruitment took place at an endocrinology department in Xi'an, China. This clonotype has a count of ten or more. No antigen is known for it. Construction of TCR beta libraries relied on iRepertoire HTBI primers and on Arm-PCR targeting CDR3 regions. Via MiXCR, TCRdb re-called the multiplex PCR reads, giving one row per CDR3 protein. Found here are about 290,000 distinct CDR3 sequences, around 21% of them singletons; the top ten hold 45% to 70%.

The TCR was taken from a female donor with Graves disease. The rearrangement links TRBV3-1 to TRBJ2-7; 14 bases fit TRBD2. The sequencing used peripheral blood mononuclear cells (PBMCs), collected when the disease was refractory, from a patient treated with antithyroid drugs. The CDR3 bases are TGTGCCAGCAGCCAAGGGACTAGCGGGAGGCACCTCTCCTACGAGCAGTACTTC. This translates into CASSQGTSGRHLSYEQYF.